This is a list of T cell receptor beta chains from one sample in a study of blood T cell repertoires in COVID-19. Some clones are missing from TCRdb's copy, which holds only in-frame ones; the method was immunoSEQ multiplex PCR. The sample includes 200,000 to 250,000 clones, almost 85% of them seen just once. The specimen was peripheral blood. Receptor source: a woman aged 40 to 49 with acute or convalescent COVID-19. Both conserved end residues are part of each CDR3. A D gene is named only where the DNA matches it firmly. Clone size is shown for a subset of rows, as once, few, many or a class of expanded clone.

abundance | d_gene | j_gene | v_gene | CDR3aa | CDR3nt
- | TRBD1 | TRBJ1-1 | TRBV6-5 | CASSQWDRAETEAFF | TGTGCCAGCAGCCAATGGGACAGGGCCGAGACTGAAGCTTTCTTT
- | - | TRBJ1-5 | TRBV10-3 | CAISGGGSNQPQHF | TGTGCCATCAGTGGAGGGGGTAGCAATCAGCCCCAGCATTTT
- | TRBD1 | TRBJ2-6 | TRBV11-3 | CASSEAGTGYTGANVLTF | TGTGCCAGCAGCGAAGCCGGGACAGGGTACACTGGGGCCAACGTCCTGACTTTC
- | - | TRBJ2-5 | TRBV5-6 | CASSNTGIETQYF | TGTGCCAGCAGCAACACGGGGATAGAGACCCAGTACTTC
once | - | TRBJ1-2 | TRBV6-4 | CASSDGGPARHGYTF | TGTGCCAGCAGTGACGGAGGTCCCGCCAGGCATGGCTACACCTTC
- | - | TRBJ1-6 | TRBV10-3 | CATAGDLNSPLHF | TGTGCCACCGCAGGGGACCTTAATTCACCCCTCCACTTT
- | TRBD1 | TRBJ2-1 | TRBV27 | CASSRQGAQDEQFF | TGTGCCAGCAGTCGACAGGGGGCGCAGGATGAGCAGTTCTTC
- | TRBD2 | TRBJ2-7 | TRBV3-1/TRBV3-2 | CASSLEGGVGEQYF | TGTGCCAGCAGCCTTGAGGGAGGGGTTGGGGAGCAGTACTTC
- | TRBD2 | TRBJ2-7 | TRBV7-8 | CASSSWTSGSPYEQYF | TGTGCCAGCAGCTCCTGGACTAGCGGGTCCCCCTACGAGCAGTACTTC
- | TRBD1 | TRBJ1-5 | TRBV6-1 | CASSESSPPGQGGLSQHF | TGTGCCAGCAGTGAATCGTCCCCGCCGGGACAGGGGGGTCTGTCCCAGCATTTT
- | - | TRBJ2-3 | TRBV6-1 | CASSDGDTDTQYF | TGTGCCAGCAGTGACGGGGACACAGATACGCAGTATTTT
few | TRBD2 | TRBJ2-7 | TRBV5-4 | CASSASSGGYEQYF | TGTGCCAGCAGCGCCAGTTCGGGGGGCTACGAGCAGTACTTC
- | - | TRBJ1-2 | TRBV15 | CATSGGRSYGYTF | TGTGCCACCAGCGGAGGGCGGAGCTATGGCTACACCTTC
few | - | TRBJ1-5 | TRBV6-2/TRBV6-3 | CASSYIRDQPQHF | TGTGCCAGCAGTTACATTCGGGATCAGCCCCAGCATTTT
- | - | TRBJ2-4 | TRBV7-8 | CASSLVSSSNIQYF | TGTGCCAGCAGCTTAGTATCTAGCTCGAACATTCAGTACTTC
- | TRBD1 | TRBJ1-1 | TRBV5-1 | CASSLQQGMNTEAFF | TGCGCCAGCAGCTTGCAACAGGGGATGAACACTGAAGCTTTCTTT
- | TRBD2 | TRBJ2-1 | TRBV19 | CASSMVAGGVNEQFF | TGTGCCAGTAGTATGGTAGCGGGAGGGGTCAATGAGCAGTTCTTC
- | - | TRBJ2-5 | TRBV7-9 | CASIATNSEETQYF | TGTGCCAGCATCGCTACTAACTCTGAAGAGACCCAGTACTTC
- | - | TRBJ2-7 | TRBV10-3 | CAISESGSSYEQYF | TGTGCCATCAGTGAGTCGGGCAGCTCCTACGAGCAGTACTTC
- | - | TRBJ1-1 | TRBV5-5 | CASSRDTMNTEAFF | TGTGCCAGCAGCCGGGACACAATGAACACTGAAGCTTTCTTT
few | - | TRBJ2-7 | TRBV6-2/TRBV6-3 | CASSYGAPAHYEQYF | TGTGCCAGCAGTTACGGGGCGCCGGCTCACTACGAGCAGTACTTC
- | TRBD1 | TRBJ1-2 | TRBV9 | CASSPSGGFSYGYTF | TGTGCCAGCAGCCCCTCAGGGGGCTTTAGCTATGGCTACACCTTC
- | - | TRBJ1-3 | TRBV5-5 | CASSFLGGAGNTIYF | TGTGCCAGCAGCTTCCTCGGAGGGGCCGGAAACACCATATATTTT
- | TRBD1 | TRBJ1-5 | TRBV5-1 | CASSLGPNRDRGRLGNQPQHF | TGCGCCAGCAGCTTGGGCCCCAACCGGGACAGGGGGCGTCTAGGCAATCAGCCCCAGCATTTT